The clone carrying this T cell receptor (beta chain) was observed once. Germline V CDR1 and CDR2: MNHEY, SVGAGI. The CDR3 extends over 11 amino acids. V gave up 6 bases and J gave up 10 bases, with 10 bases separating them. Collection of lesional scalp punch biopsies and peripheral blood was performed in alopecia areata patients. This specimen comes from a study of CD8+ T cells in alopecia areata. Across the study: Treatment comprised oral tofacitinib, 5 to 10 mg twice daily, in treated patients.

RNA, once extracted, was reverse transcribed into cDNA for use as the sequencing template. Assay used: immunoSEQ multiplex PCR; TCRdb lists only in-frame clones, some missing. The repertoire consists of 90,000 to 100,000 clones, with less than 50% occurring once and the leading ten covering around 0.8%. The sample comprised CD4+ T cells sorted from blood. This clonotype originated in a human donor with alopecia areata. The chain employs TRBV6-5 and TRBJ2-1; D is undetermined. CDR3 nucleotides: TGTGCCAGCAGAAACAAACGCGAGCAGTTCTTC. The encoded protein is CASRNKREQFF.